Sequencing of this T cell receptor beta chain was carried out in a study of blood T cells in healthy people across ages. Study-wide points: Higher naive T cell percentage went strongly together with higher TCR beta diversity. Using unsorted PBMCs precluded a conclusive naive versus antigen-experienced comparison.

This CDR3 contains 16 residues. Trimming removed 5 bases from V and 3 bases from J; junction bases left unmatched: 9. Notes on this clonotype: Its cognate antigen is unknown.

A sample-barcoded 5' primer and a J-beta primer mix were used in a second PCR of about 7 to 11 cycles. TCRdb processed the 5' RACE reads anew with MiXCR; each CDR3 protein has one entry. The sample lists about 1.6 million distinct CDR3 sequences, about 35% occurring once. At least 6.5 million PBMCs were isolated per sample. The genes are TRBV12-3 or TRBV12-4 and TRBJ2-5, with 10 positions matching TRBD2. The source of this sequence is a woman under 40 in good health. Sample: blood. The CDR3 loop reads CASSQRGGFSEETQYF. The CDR3 DNA follows: TGTGCCAGCAGTCAGCGGGGGGGCTTTAGTGAAGAGACCCAGTACTTC.